A selection of T cell receptor beta chains follows, all from one sample in a study of response to subunit inactivated influenza vaccine. TCRdb redid the calling of the RT-PCR reads with MiXCR, one entry per CDR3 protein. Of roughly 500,000 distinct CDR3 sequences listed, more than 15% were seen once; the top ten hold around 3%. The source material was CD4+ T cells sorted from PBMCs, sampled less than 25 months after vaccination. The receptor set was obtained from a man aged 50 to 75 who received an inactivated influenza vaccine. Both conserved end residues are part of each CDR3. D genes are given only for firm matches. Size is omitted from some rows. Given values are once, few, many or a class for expanded clones.

v_gene: TRBV25-1; j_gene: TRBJ1-4; abundance: many; d_gene: TRBD1; CDR3nt: TGTGCCAGCAGTCAAAGGGAAGGGGGCGGAGAAAAACTGTTTTTT; CDR3aa: CASSQREGGGEKLFF
v_gene: TRBV28; j_gene: TRBJ2-7; abundance: .; d_gene: TRBD2; CDR3nt: TGTGCCAGCATCGATAGCGGGAAGTTGGCCTACGAGCAGTACTTC; CDR3aa: CASIDSGKLAYEQYF
v_gene: TRBV28; j_gene: TRBJ1-4; abundance: few; d_gene: .; CDR3nt: TGTGCCAGCGGAAGGGTGCGGGAAATTAATGAAAAACTGTTTTTT; CDR3aa: CASGRVREINEKLFF
v_gene: TRBV9; j_gene: TRBJ1-5; abundance: .; d_gene: .; CDR3nt: TGTGCCAGCAGCGTAGGGCTTCATCAGCCCCAGCATTTT; CDR3aa: CASSVGLHQPQHF
v_gene: TRBV5-4; j_gene: TRBJ2-5; abundance: .; d_gene: TRBD1; CDR3nt: TGTGCCAGCAGAACGAACGGACAGGGCCAAGAGACCCAGTACTTC; CDR3aa: CASRTNGQGQETQYF
v_gene: TRBV4-3; j_gene: TRBJ1-2; abundance: many; d_gene: TRBD1; CDR3nt: TGCGCCAGCAGCAAGGGACAGGCTGGCAGCGGCTACACCTTC; CDR3aa: CASSKGQAGSGYTF
v_gene: TRBV24-1; j_gene: TRBJ2-3; abundance: medium-sized; d_gene: TRBD2; CDR3nt: TGTGCCACCAGTGATTTGACTAGCGGGGACAAAGATACGCAGTATTTT; CDR3aa: CATSDLTSGDKDTQYF
v_gene: TRBV7-2; j_gene: TRBJ1-5; abundance: few; d_gene: .; CDR3nt: TGTGCCAGCAGCTTAGCTATGGGAGGTCAGCCCCAGCATTTT; CDR3aa: CASSLAMGGQPQHF
v_gene: TRBV11-2; j_gene: TRBJ1-2; abundance: .; d_gene: .; CDR3nt: TGTGCCAGCAGTCGCGGGGGTTTGTGGTATGGCTACACCTTC; CDR3aa: CASSRGGLWYGYTF
v_gene: TRBV2; j_gene: TRBJ2-3; abundance: many; d_gene: TRBD2; CDR3nt: TGTGCCAGCAGCCGGACTAGCGGGGGGACCGGTTCGTTTACGCAGTATTTT; CDR3aa: CASSRTSGGTGSFTQYF
v_gene: TRBV4-3; j_gene: TRBJ2-3; abundance: .; d_gene: TRBD2; CDR3nt: TGCGCCAGCAGCCAAGGAGGAGCGGGGCGCACAGATACGCAGTATTTT; CDR3aa: CASSQGGAGRTDTQYF
v_gene: TRBV20-1; j_gene: TRBJ2-1; abundance: .; d_gene: TRBD2; CDR3nt: TGCAGTGCTCGACTAGCGGGAGGTTTCAATGAGCAGTTCTTC; CDR3aa: CSARLAGGFNEQFF
v_gene: TRBV28; j_gene: TRBJ2-1; abundance: .; d_gene: .; CDR3nt: TGTGCCAGCAGTCCAGGGGACCGCTACAATGAGCAGTTCTTC; CDR3aa: CASSPGDRYNEQFF
v_gene: TRBV4-1; j_gene: TRBJ2-7; abundance: many; d_gene: .; CDR3nt: TGCGCCAGCAGCCGGGGTCAAAGCTACGAGCAGTACTTC; CDR3aa: CASSRGQSYEQYF
v_gene: TRBV7-2; j_gene: TRBJ2-1; abundance: few; d_gene: TRBD2; CDR3nt: TGTGCCAGCAAACCCGCGGGAGGAACCAATGAGCAGTTCTTC; CDR3aa: CASKPAGGTNEQFF
v_gene: TRBV12-3/TRBV12-4; j_gene: TRBJ1-1; abundance: .; d_gene: .; CDR3nt: TGTGCCAGCAGTTTAAGAGTTACAGCCGAAGCTTTCTTT; CDR3aa: CASSLRVTAEAFF
v_gene: TRBV3-1; j_gene: TRBJ2-7; abundance: .; d_gene: .; CDR3nt: TGTGCCAGCAGCTACCGGCACACTGGGACCCACGAGCAGTACTTC; CDR3aa: CASSYRHTGTHEQYF
v_gene: TRBV5-1; j_gene: TRBJ2-7; abundance: .; d_gene: .; CDR3nt: TGCGCCAGTGTCGGAAGCAACTACGAGCAGTACTTC; CDR3aa: CASVGSNYEQYF
v_gene: TRBV2; j_gene: TRBJ2-2; abundance: .; d_gene: TRBD2; CDR3nt: TGTGCCAGCAGTGGGGAGGGCGGGAACACCGGGGAGCTGTTTTTT; CDR3aa: CASSGEGGNTGELFF
v_gene: TRBV29-1; j_gene: TRBJ1-5; abundance: .; d_gene: TRBD1; CDR3nt: TGCAGCGTTCAGGCCTCCGGGACAGGGATTCAGCCCCAGCATTTT; CDR3aa: CSVQASGTGIQPQHF
v_gene: TRBV5-5; j_gene: TRBJ2-7; abundance: .; d_gene: TRBD2; CDR3nt: TGTGCCAGCAGCTTGGCCGGGACTAGCGGGAGGGCCTACGAGCAGTACTTC; CDR3aa: CASSLAGTSGRAYEQYF
v_gene: TRBV6-1; j_gene: TRBJ1-2; abundance: .; d_gene: .; CDR3nt: TGTGCCAGCAGTGACCGCCTCGCCAGGGGCTATGGCTACACCTTC; CDR3aa: CASSDRLARGYGYTF
v_gene: TRBV7-6; j_gene: TRBJ2-7; abundance: few; d_gene: TRBD1; CDR3nt: TGTGCCAGCAGCTTAGGGGGACAGGTCTCCTACGAGCAGTACTTC; CDR3aa: CASSLGGQVSYEQYF
v_gene: TRBV5-1; j_gene: TRBJ1-2; abundance: many; d_gene: .; CDR3nt: TGCGCCAGCAGCTTGGGGCAGGCCGAAGGTGGCTACACCTTC; CDR3aa: CASSLGQAEGGYTF
v_gene: TRBV10-3; j_gene: TRBJ2-7; abundance: once; d_gene: TRBD1; CDR3nt: TGTGCCATCAGGTCGGGACAGACCTCCTACGAGCAGTACTTC; CDR3aa: CAIRSGQTSYEQYF
v_gene: TRBV12-3/TRBV12-4; j_gene: TRBJ2-5; abundance: .; d_gene: .; CDR3nt: TGTGCCAGCAGTTTTTTAGCGGCCCAAGAGACCCAGTACTTC; CDR3aa: CASSFLAAQETQYF
v_gene: TRBV29-1; j_gene: TRBJ2-2; abundance: .; d_gene: TRBD2; CDR3nt: TGCAGCGGGGGGGGACTAGCGGGATCCAACACCGGGGAGCTGTTTTTT; CDR3aa: CSGGGLAGSNTGELFF
v_gene: TRBV5-1; j_gene: TRBJ2-7; abundance: .; d_gene: TRBD1; CDR3nt: TGCGCCAGCAGCTGGAGGACAGGGGCGTACGAGCAGTACTTC; CDR3aa: CASSWRTGAYEQYF
v_gene: TRBV27; j_gene: TRBJ2-1; abundance: few; d_gene: TRBD1; CDR3nt: TGTGCCAGCCGCCCCCGGGACAGACGTAGGAGTGCAAATGAGCAGTTCTTC; CDR3aa: CASRPRDRRRSANEQFF
v_gene: TRBV7-8; j_gene: TRBJ2-7; abundance: few; d_gene: TRBD2; CDR3nt: TGTGCCAGCCTTAAATCGGCTTCGGGACTAGCGGGAGCCGAGCAGTACTTC; CDR3aa: CASLKSASGLAGAEQYF
v_gene: TRBV14; j_gene: TRBJ2-5; abundance: .; d_gene: TRBD2; CDR3nt: TGTGCCAGCAGCCAATGGCAGGGAGGGGAGACCCAGTACTTC; CDR3aa: CASSQWQGGETQYF
v_gene: TRBV12-3/TRBV12-4; j_gene: TRBJ2-3; abundance: .; d_gene: TRBD2; CDR3nt: TGTGCCAGCAACTCAGTTGGGACTAGCGGAACAGATACGCAGTATTTT; CDR3aa: CASNSVGTSGTDTQYF
v_gene: TRBV6-5; j_gene: TRBJ2-6; abundance: .; d_gene: .; CDR3nt: TGTGCCAGCAGTTACTCGAACACTGGGGCCAACGTCCTGACTTTC; CDR3aa: CASSYSNTGANVLTF
v_gene: TRBV18; j_gene: TRBJ2-1; abundance: few; d_gene: .; CDR3nt: TGTGCCAGCTCCCTCACAGGGAACTTACACAATGAGCAGTTCTTC; CDR3aa: CASSLTGNLHNEQFF
v_gene: TRBV5-6; j_gene: TRBJ1-2; abundance: .; d_gene: .; CDR3nt: TGTGCCAGCAGCTTGGGCGGCAGCCACTATGGCTACACCTTC; CDR3aa: CASSLGGSHYGYTF
v_gene: TRBV19; j_gene: TRBJ2-1; abundance: .; d_gene: TRBD2; CDR3nt: TGTGCCAGTAGTCCGGGACTAGTCAGTAACAATGAGCAGTTCTTC; CDR3aa: CASSPGLVSNNEQFF
v_gene: TRBV20-1; j_gene: TRBJ1-4; abundance: few; d_gene: .; CDR3nt: TGCAGTGCTAGACAGGGTTTTCGGGAAAAACTGTTTTTT; CDR3aa: CSARQGFREKLFF
v_gene: TRBV15; j_gene: TRBJ1-5; abundance: once; d_gene: .; CDR3nt: TGTGCCACCAGCAGAGGGGGTTTGAGCAATCAGCCCCAGCATTTT; CDR3aa: CATSRGGLSNQPQHF
v_gene: TRBV5-1; j_gene: TRBJ2-2; abundance: few; d_gene: TRBD1; CDR3nt: TGCGCCAGCACCCGACAGGGTTCGGACACCGGGGAGCTGTTTTTT; CDR3aa: CASTRQGSDTGELFF
v_gene: TRBV10-2; j_gene: TRBJ1-2; abundance: .; d_gene: TRBD1; CDR3nt: TGCGCCAGCAGTGCTGTGACAGGGGGCGCGTCTGGCTACACCTTC; CDR3aa: CASSAVTGGASGYTF
v_gene: TRBV20-1; j_gene: TRBJ2-3; abundance: many; d_gene: .; CDR3nt: TGCAGTGCTACCCCGAGGGGCCGGGAGATAGATACGCAGTATTTT; CDR3aa: CSATPRGREIDTQYF
v_gene: TRBV7-3; j_gene: TRBJ2-2; abundance: once; d_gene: TRBD2; CDR3nt: TGTGCCAGCAGCCCGCACCCGGGCGGGAGGGCCGACGGGGAGCTGTTTTTT; CDR3aa: CASSPHPGGRADGELFF
v_gene: TRBV28; j_gene: TRBJ1-1; abundance: few; d_gene: .; CDR3nt: TGTGCCAGCAGCTATTGGGGGAGACAAAAGAACACTGAAGCTTTCTTT; CDR3aa: CASSYWGRQKNTEAFF
v_gene: TRBV6-2/TRBV6-3; j_gene: TRBJ1-2; abundance: .; d_gene: .; CDR3nt: TGTGCCAGCAGACTATCAGGTGAAAATGGCTACACCTTC; CDR3aa: CASRLSGENGYTF
v_gene: TRBV29-1; j_gene: TRBJ2-3; abundance: .; d_gene: .; CDR3nt: TGCAGCGTTGAAGTGCAGGGATCAGATACGCAGTATTTT; CDR3aa: CSVEVQGSDTQYF
v_gene: TRBV5-5; j_gene: TRBJ1-2; abundance: .; d_gene: .; CDR3nt: TGTGCCAGCAGCTTACGACGGGGAGATGGCTACACCTTC; CDR3aa: CASSLRRGDGYTF
v_gene: TRBV10-3; j_gene: TRBJ2-3; abundance: few; d_gene: TRBD1; CDR3nt: TGTGCCATCAGTCCATCCGGGACAGGGAACACAGATACGCAGTATTTT; CDR3aa: CAISPSGTGNTDTQYF
v_gene: TRBV6-2/TRBV6-3; j_gene: TRBJ1-2; abundance: .; d_gene: .; CDR3nt: TGTGCCAGCAGTTACTCCACCCAGGGATTTGGCTACACCTTC; CDR3aa: CASSYSTQGFGYTF
v_gene: TRBV3-1; j_gene: TRBJ2-7; abundance: .; d_gene: TRBD1; CDR3nt: TGTGCCAGCAGCCACTGGACAGGGGGCCACGAGCAGTACTTC; CDR3aa: CASSHWTGGHEQYF
v_gene: TRBV7-2; j_gene: TRBJ2-2; abundance: few; d_gene: .; CDR3nt: TGTGCCAGCAGCTTAGTATGGTCGAGCGGTACCGGGGAGCTGTTTTTT; CDR3aa: CASSLVWSSGTGELFF
v_gene: TRBV29-1; j_gene: TRBJ1-1; abundance: .; d_gene: .; CDR3nt: TGCAGCGTTGAAGGTCGGAGGGCGAACACTGAAGCTTTCTTT; CDR3aa: CSVEGRRANTEAFF
v_gene: TRBV6-6; j_gene: TRBJ2-1; abundance: .; d_gene: .; CDR3nt: TGTGCCAGCAGTTACTCATGGGGGAGTGAGCAGTTCTTC; CDR3aa: CASSYSWGSEQFF
v_gene: TRBV24-1; j_gene: TRBJ2-1; abundance: many; d_gene: TRBD1; CDR3nt: TGTGCCACCAGTGATCAGAGACAGGGGCAGAATGAGCAGTTCTTC; CDR3aa: CATSDQRQGQNEQFF
v_gene: TRBV11-2; j_gene: TRBJ2-2; abundance: few; d_gene: .; CDR3nt: TGTGCCAGCAGCTTCTTTGTGGGACGGAAAAACACCGGGGAGCTGTTTTTT; CDR3aa: CASSFFVGRKNTGELFF
v_gene: TRBV28; j_gene: TRBJ2-3; abundance: .; d_gene: TRBD2; CDR3nt: TGTGCCAGCAGCCGGGGTAGCGGGAGGTTCGCAGATACGCAGTATTTT; CDR3aa: CASSRGSGRFADTQYF
v_gene: TRBV9; j_gene: TRBJ2-7; abundance: once; d_gene: TRBD2; CDR3nt: TGTGCCAGCGCGGGGGACCCTCCGGGCGAGCAGTACTTC; CDR3aa: CASAGDPPGEQYF